This T cell receptor (beta chain) was retrieved from a study of response to subunit inactivated influenza vaccine. This CDR3 region has 16 residues. Losses at the gene ends were 2 bases for V and 1 base for J; bases not matched to a gene: 6. TCRdb independently ran MiXCR on the RT-PCR reads; one entry per CDR3 protein. This table has 750,000 to 850,000 distinct CDR3 sequences, approximately 18% appearing once. This clonotype was recorded at least ten times. What it binds is not known. Notes on the study in general: The authors proposed limited new T cell recruitment per seasonal influenza vaccination.

This sample comprised PBMCs from blood, obtained 5 days after vaccination. V gene TRBV12-3 or TRBV12-4 combines with J gene TRBJ2-7; TRBD1 matches at 9 bases. The clonotype was recovered from a man in his fifties who received an inactivated influenza vaccine. For the CDR3, the DNA is TGTGCCAGCAGTTTACAAGGGACAGGGATTTCCTACGAGCAGTACTTC. As protein: CASSLQGTGISYEQYF.